The 25 T cell receptor beta chains in this list originate from one sample, sequenced in a study of shared clonotypes between healthy human individuals. Sequencing was performed with immunoSEQ multiplex PCR; in TCRdb, only in-frame clones are kept and a portion is missing. The data contain about 1 million clones, about three quarters of them singletons. The specimen sequenced was memory CD4+ T cells sorted from blood. Subset described: CD45RA-negative fraction. The receptors originated from a man aged 18 to 29 in good health.

The J gene is TRBJ2-7, the V gene TRBV5-4, with 8 bases that match TRBD2. V gave up 4 bases and J gave up 0 bases; unmatched junction bases: 9. The CDR3 has 16 residues. Germline CDR1 and CDR2: SGHNT and YYREEE (reference sequence). The CDR3 is CASSQILSGNSYEQYF. In DNA, the CDR3 is TGTGCCAGCAGCCAAATCCTTAGCGGGAACTCCTACGAGCAGTACTTC. Combining the CDR3 with reference TRBV5-4 and TRBJ2-7 gives the whole variable domain ETGVTQSPTHLIKTRGQQVTLRCSSQSGHNTVSWYQQALGQGPQFIFQYYREEENGRGNFPPRFSGLQFPNYSSELNVNALELDDSALYLCASSQILSGNSYEQYFGPGTRLTVT.

This clone was found a few times. This chain connects TRBV7-2 to TRBJ1-4; no clear D gene. Germline assignment: CDR1 SGHTA and CDR2 FQGNSA. With 1 base removed from V and 8 bases from J, the gap between germline ends came to 17 bases. The CDR3 spans 16 residues. CDR3 DNA sequence: TGTGCCAGCAGCTTAGTGGTTTCTGGAGCAAGGGAAAAACTGTTTTTT. Protein sequence: CASSLVVSGAREKLFF.

The rearrangement joins TRBV9 to TRBJ2-7, with 7 bases identical to TRBD2. The V gene's germline CDR1 is SGDLS and CDR2 YYNGEE. V shed 4 bases and J 5 bases; nucleotides not matched to a gene: 6. The CDR3 loop spans 13 amino acids. The CDR3 coding sequence is TGTGCCAGCAGCCCTCTCGGGGGGAACGAGCAGTACTTC. Translating it yields CASSPLGGNEQYF.

This clone has a handful of counts. This chain uses TRBV30 with TRBJ2-7, with 7 bases lining up with TRBD2. CDR3 size: 14 residues. Per the germline V gene, CDR1 is GTSNPN and CDR2 is SVGIG (reference sequence). V gave up 3 bases and J gave up 4 bases; unmatched junction bases: 9. The CDR3 DNA is TGTGCCTGGAGGTCTCGGGAGGAAATATACGAGCAGTACTTC. Amino acids: CAWRSREEIYEQYF.

This clone was counted between two and nine times. The rearrangement links TRBV19 to TRBJ2-7; D possibly corresponds to TRBD1 (6 bases). V was trimmed by 5 bases and J by 0 bases, leaving 14 bases between them. CDR3 length: 15 amino acids. Looked up from germline, CDR1 is LNHDA and CDR2 is SQIVND (reference sequence). CDR3 amino acids: CASSPQGLSSYEQYF. CDR3 DNA: TGTGCCAGTAGTCCACAGGGCTTGAGCTCCTACGAGCAGTACTTC.

The V gene is TRBV11-2, the J gene TRBJ1-1; 8 positions agree with TRBD1. In germline, CDR1 is SGHAT, CDR2 FQNNGV. J was trimmed by 5 bases and V by 5 bases; bases with no gene match: 4. This CDR3 has 13 amino acids. The CDR3 nucleotides read TGTGCCAGCAGCCGCGACAGGGGAACTGAAGCTTTCTTT. Encoded protein: CASSRDRGTEAFF. Full variable domain (outside the CDR3, taken from reference TRBV11-2 and TRBJ1-1): EAGVAQSPRYKIIEKRQSVAFWCNPISGHATLYWYQQILGQGPKLLIQFQNNGVVDDSQLPKDRFSAERLKGVDSTLKIQPAKLEDSAVYLCASSRDRGTEAFFGQGTRLTVV.

To note about this clone: This sample also contains other DNA sequences that code for the same CDR3. The chain employs TRBV14 and TRBJ1-5, with D unresolved. Trimming stripped 4 bases from V and 1 base from J, with 5 bases between. CDR1 SGHDN and CDR2 FVKESK come from the germline V gene. The CDR3 length is 13 residues. The CDR3 DNA sequence: TGTGCCAGCAGCCTAACCAGCAATCAGCCCCAGCATTTT. The encoded protein is CASSLTSNQPQHF. Using reference TRBV14 and TRBJ1-5 for the parts outside the CDR3, the full variable domain is EAGVTQFPSHSVIEKGQTVTLRCDPISGHDNLYWYRRVMGKEIKFLLHFVKESKQDESGMPNNRFLAERTGGTYSTLKVQPAELEDSGVYFCASSLTSNQPQHFGDGTRLSIL.

Ten or more counts support this clone. CDR3 sequence reads: CASSVTGSGNTIYF. CDR3 DNA: TGTGCCAGTAGTGTGACCGGCTCTGGAAACACCATATATTTT. The chain employs TRBV19 and TRBJ1-3; D call uncertain. This CDR3 region has 14 residues. CDR1 and CDR2 (germline): LNHDA, SQIVND (reference sequence). Deletions cut 5 bases from V and 0 bases from J, with 8 bases between.

The CDR3 reads CAWTAGPYEQYF. The DNA of the CDR3 is TGTGCCTGGACCGCGGGCCCCTACGAGCAGTACTTC. The chain has TRBV30 and TRBJ2-7; a weak D match, TRBD2 (5 bases). The germline gives CDR1 GTSNPN, CDR2 SVGIG (reference sequence). Deletions cut 4 bases from V and 2 bases from J, with 9 bases between. The CDR3 totals 12 residues.

This clone has a handful of counts. V gene TRBV10-3 combines with J gene TRBJ2-7; 10 bases map to TRBD1. The CDR3 consists of 16 residues. Germline trimming cut 5 bases from V and 5 bases from J; bases unmatched to any gene: 12. CDR1 and CDR2 from the germline V gene are ENHRY and SYGVKD. CDR3 in amino acids: CAISPFPGTGVNEQYF. For the CDR3, the DNA is TGTGCCATCAGTCCTTTTCCCGGGACAGGGGTAAACGAGCAGTACTTC.

As concerns this clone: The sample has other DNA sequences that encode this CDR3 too. As DNA, the CDR3 is TGCGCCAGCAGCCTTGGACAGGGTAATGAAAAACTGTTTTTT. Protein: CASSLGQGNEKLFF. The J gene is TRBJ1-4, the V gene TRBV5-1; 8 bases are shared with TRBD1. The CDR3 length is 14 residues. With V trimmed by 4 bases and J by 4 bases, 3 bases remained unmatched. Per the germline V gene, CDR1 is SGHRS and CDR2 is YFSETQ.

This chain links TRBV5-4 with TRBJ2-2; D not certain. Per germline, CDR1 SGHNT and CDR2 YYREEE (reference sequence). Trimming cost V 1 base and J 1 base, with 5 bases left between them. The CDR3 spans 14 residues. The CDR3 region has the DNA TGTGCCAGCAGCTTGTCACGGAACACCGGGGAGCTGTTTTTT. Protein sequence: CASSLSRNTGELFF.

This clone was detected only once. This rearrangement joins TRBV27 to TRBJ2-2, with a weak D call TRBD1 (6 bases). CDR3 length: 14 residues. CDR1 and CDR2 (germline): MNHEY, SMNVEV (reference sequence). Deletions cut 7 bases from V and 6 bases from J, with 15 bases between. The CDR3 nucleotides read TGTGCCAGCACCTTGGACACAGGGTCCGGGGAGCTGTTTTTT. It translates to CASTLDTGSGELFF.

The V call is TRBV7-9, the J call TRBJ1-6, with D unclear. Trimming pared 5 bases from V and 5 bases from J, leaving 10 bases between. Germline CDR1 SEHNR, CDR2 FQNEAQ (reference sequence). The CDR3 runs to 14 residues. CDR3 nucleotide sequence: TGTGCCAGCAGCCCTGGGCGGGATAATTCACCCCTCCACTTT. Translated, it gives CASSPGRDNSPLHF.

A word on this clone: The sample contains more than one DNA sequence encoding this CDR3. The rearrangement uses TRBV10-3 and TRBJ1-4; no clear D gene. Germline values: CDR1 ENHRY, CDR2 SYGVKD. Trimming took off 3 bases at V and 3 bases at J, with 2 bases between the two ends. CDR3 length: 12 amino acids. CDR3 in amino acids: CAISESNEKLFF. CDR3 sequence (DNA): TGTGCCATCAGTGAATCTAATGAAAAACTGTTTTTT.

The V and J genes are TRBV25-1 and TRBJ1-4; no clear D gene. This CDR3 contains 11 residues. Germline CDR1 reads MGHDK; CDR2 reads SYGVNS. V lost 4 bases and J 7 bases, leaving 4 bases between the germline ends. The CDR3 sequence: CASSVAEKLFF. CDR3 DNA: TGTGCCAGCAGTGTGGCTGAAAAACTGTTTTTT. Full variable domain (outside the CDR3, taken from reference TRBV25-1 and TRBJ1-4): EADIYQTPRYLVIGTGKKITLECSQTMGHDKMYWYQQDPGMELHLIHYSYGVNSTEKGDLSSESTVSRIRTEHFPLTLESARPSHTSQYLCASSVAEKLFFGSGTQLSVL.

This clone was seen a single time. With only one base between it and a far larger clone, this is likely a read error. The chain combines TRBV2 with TRBJ1-3; D remains unclear. The germline V and J ends were trimmed by 3 bases and 0 bases, with 3 bases remaining between them. CDR3 size: 13 residues. Germline V lookup: CDR1 SNHLY, CDR2 FYNNEI. This chain's CDR3 is CASSDFSGNTIYF. CDR3 DNA: TGTGCCAGCAGTGACTTCTCTGGAAACACCATATATTTT.

This rearrangement joins TRBV13 to TRBJ2-7; 8 bases fit TRBD2. The CDR3 covers 16 residues. Germline loops: CDR1 PRHDT, CDR2 FYEKMQ (reference sequence). V was pared by 0 bases and J by 4 bases, with 8 bases of the junction left unmatched. The CDR3 protein is CASSLGLAGGKYEQYF. The CDR3 region has the DNA TGTGCCAGCAGCTTAGGCTTGGCGGGGGGCAAGTACGAGCAGTACTTC.

V is TRBV18 and J is TRBJ2-2; D unresolved. The V and J ends lost 4 bases and 1 base respectively, with 7 bases between them. The CDR3 covers 14 residues. The germline CDR1 and CDR2 sequences are KGHSH and LQKENI. The CDR3 protein is CASSRRQNTGELFF. The DNA for the CDR3 is TGTGCCAGCTCACGCAGACAGAACACCGGGGAGCTGTTTTTT. Using reference TRBV18 and TRBJ2-2 for the parts outside the CDR3, the full variable domain is NAGVMQNPRHLVRRRGQEARLRCSPMKGHSHVYWYRQLPEEGLKFMVYLQKENIIDESGMPKERFSAEFPKEGPSILRIQQVVRGDSAAYFCASSRRQNTGELFFGEGSRLTVL.

This clone was seen only a few times. The germline gene is not matched at one end of the junction; a read error may be the cause. The V call is TRBV5-4, the J call TRBJ2-7; 9 bases are a match to TRBD2. The CDR3 spans 14 residues. Looked up from germline, CDR1 is SGHNT and CDR2 is YYREEE (reference sequence). CDR3 in amino acids: CATAPAGGSHEQYF. The CDR3 region has the DNA TGTGCCACCGCTCCAGCGGGAGGCTCCCACGAGCAGTACTTC.

This clone was found once. Other DNA sequences from this sample encode an identical CDR3 as well. V and J are TRBV18 and TRBJ2-5; 12 positions match TRBD1. The germline gives CDR1 KGHSH, CDR2 LQKENI. J was trimmed by 5 bases and V by 1 base; bases with no gene match: 5. This CDR3 contains 16 residues. CDR3: CASSPLGTGGLETQYF. DNA for the CDR3: TGTGCCAGCTCACCACTGGGGACAGGGGGCCTGGAGACCCAGTACTTC.

J is TRBJ2-2 and V is TRBV27, with a possible D match to TRBD2 (5 bases). V lost 1 base and J 4 bases, leaving 7 bases between the germline ends. The CDR3 runs to 14 residues. The germline V gene encodes CDR1 MNHEY and CDR2 SMNVEV (reference sequence). The CDR3 coding sequence is TGTGCCAGCAGTTTATATGGGAGCACCGGGGAGCTGTTTTTT. It codes for CASSLYGSTGELFF.

This chain connects TRBV30 to TRBJ2-7; D is undetermined. The CDR3 runs to 13 residues. Between the trimmed V and J ends, which lost 2 bases and 0 bases, there was a span of 8 bases. The germline V gene encodes CDR1 GTSNPN and CDR2 SVGIG (reference sequence). In nucleotides, the CDR3 is TGTGCCTGGAGTTCCTGGATCTCCTACGAGCAGTACTTC. This sequence encodes CAWSSWISYEQYF.

This rearrangement joins TRBV11-3 to TRBJ2-3; D is ambiguous. Germline V lookup: CDR1 SGHNT, CDR2 YENEEA. The length of the CDR3 is 15 residues. V was trimmed by 5 bases and J by 3 bases, leaving 15 bases between them. CDR3 sequence (DNA): TGTGCCAGCAGCCTTAGTTGGGGTTCGACAGATACGCAGTATTTT. Protein product: CASSLSWGSTDTQYF.

The CDR3 region has the DNA TGTGCCAGCAGTCCACCCGGCGGGGGCCGTCTTATCATGAACACTGAAGCTTTCTTT. Translation: CASSPPGGGRLIMNTEAFF. The chain combines TRBV28 with TRBJ1-1, with a tentative D call TRBD1 (6 bases). The CDR3 covers 19 residues. The germline V and J ends were trimmed by 5 bases and 0 bases, with 25 bases remaining between them. In germline, CDR1 is MDHEN, CDR2 SYDVKM.